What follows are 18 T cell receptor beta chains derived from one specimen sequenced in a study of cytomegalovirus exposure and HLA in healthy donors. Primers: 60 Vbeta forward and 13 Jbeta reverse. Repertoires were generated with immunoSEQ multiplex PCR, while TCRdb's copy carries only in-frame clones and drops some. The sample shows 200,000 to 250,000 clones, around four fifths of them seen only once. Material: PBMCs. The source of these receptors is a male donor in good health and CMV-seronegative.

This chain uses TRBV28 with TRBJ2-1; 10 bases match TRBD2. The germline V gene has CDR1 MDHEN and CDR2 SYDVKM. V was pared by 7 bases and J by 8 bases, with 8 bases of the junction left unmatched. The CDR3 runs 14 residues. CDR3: CASKILAGRDEQFF. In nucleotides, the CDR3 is TGTGCCAGCAAGATACTAGCGGGACGGGATGAGCAGTTCTTC.

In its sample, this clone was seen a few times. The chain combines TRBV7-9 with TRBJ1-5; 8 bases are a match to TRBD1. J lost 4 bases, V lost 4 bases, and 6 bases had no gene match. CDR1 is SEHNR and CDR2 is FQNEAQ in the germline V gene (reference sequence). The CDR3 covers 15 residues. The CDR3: CASSSGQGVNQPQHF. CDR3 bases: TGTGCCAGCAGCTCCGGACAGGGTGTTAATCAGCCCCAGCATTTT.

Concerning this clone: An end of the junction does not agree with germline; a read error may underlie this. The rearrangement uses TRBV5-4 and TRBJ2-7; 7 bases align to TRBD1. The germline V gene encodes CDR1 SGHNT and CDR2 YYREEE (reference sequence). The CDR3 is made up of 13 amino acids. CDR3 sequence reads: CASSSILRDRPNF. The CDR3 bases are TGTGCCAGCAGCTCAATTTTACGGGACAGACCCAACTTC.

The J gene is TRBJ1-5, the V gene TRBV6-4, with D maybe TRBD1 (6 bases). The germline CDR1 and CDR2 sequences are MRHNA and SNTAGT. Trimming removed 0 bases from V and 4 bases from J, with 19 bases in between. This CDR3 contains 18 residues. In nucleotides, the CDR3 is TGTGCCAGCAGTGACTCGGGATCGGTTGGGGGCGGTAATCAGCCCCAGCATTTT. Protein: CASSDSGSVGGGNQPQHF.

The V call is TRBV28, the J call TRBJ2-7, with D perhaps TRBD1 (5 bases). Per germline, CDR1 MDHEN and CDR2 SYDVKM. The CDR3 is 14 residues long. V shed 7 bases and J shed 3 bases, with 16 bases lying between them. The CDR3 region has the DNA TGTGCCAGCATCTCGTGGAACAGGAACTACGAGCAGTACTTC. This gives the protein CASISWNRNYEQYF. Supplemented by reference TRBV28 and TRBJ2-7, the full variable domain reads DVKVTQSSRYLVKRTGEKVFLECVQDMDHENMFWYRQDPGLGLRLIYFSYDVKMKEKGDIPEGYSVSREKKERFSLILESASTNQTSMYLCASISWNRNYEQYFGPGTRLTVT.

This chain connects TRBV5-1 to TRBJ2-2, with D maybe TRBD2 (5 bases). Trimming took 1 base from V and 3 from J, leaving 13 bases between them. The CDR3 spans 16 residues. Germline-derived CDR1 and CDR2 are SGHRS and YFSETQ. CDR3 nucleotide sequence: TGCGCCAGCAGCTTGTTGGGAGAAATCGACACCGGGGAGCTGTTTTTT. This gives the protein CASSLLGEIDTGELFF.

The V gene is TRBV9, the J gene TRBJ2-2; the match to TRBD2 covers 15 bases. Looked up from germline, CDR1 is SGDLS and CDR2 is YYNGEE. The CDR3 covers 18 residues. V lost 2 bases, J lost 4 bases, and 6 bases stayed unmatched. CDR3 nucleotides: TGTGCCAGCAGCGTGAGGGGACTAGCGGGAGGTACCACCGGGGAGCTGTTTTTT. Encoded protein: CASSVRGLAGGTTGELFF.

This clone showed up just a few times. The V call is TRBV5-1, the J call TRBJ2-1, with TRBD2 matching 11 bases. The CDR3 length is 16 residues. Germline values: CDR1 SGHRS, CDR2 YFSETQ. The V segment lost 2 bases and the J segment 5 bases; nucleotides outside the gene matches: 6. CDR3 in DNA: TGCGCCAGCAGCTTTGGCTTGGGACTAGCGGACAATGAGCAGTTCTTC. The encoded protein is CASSFGLGLADNEQFF.

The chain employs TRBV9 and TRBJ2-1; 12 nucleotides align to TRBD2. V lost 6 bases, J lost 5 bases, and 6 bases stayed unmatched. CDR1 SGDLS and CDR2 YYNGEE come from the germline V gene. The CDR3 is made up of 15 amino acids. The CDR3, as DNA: TGTGCCAGCAACCCGAGACTAGCGGGAGACAATGAGCAGTTCTTC. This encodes CASNPRLAGDNEQFF.

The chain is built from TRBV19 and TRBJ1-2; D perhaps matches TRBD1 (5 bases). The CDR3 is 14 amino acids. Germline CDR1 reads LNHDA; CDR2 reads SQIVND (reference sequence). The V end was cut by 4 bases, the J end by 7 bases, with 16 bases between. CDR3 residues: CASSTHDSGFGYTF. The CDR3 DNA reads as TGTGCCAGTAGTACCCACGACAGTGGGTTTGGCTACACCTTC.

CDR3 sequence reads: CAWRLVAGAYEQYF. The CDR3 nucleotides are TGTGCCTGGAGGCTTGTAGCAGGGGCATACGAGCAGTACTTC. The rearrangement joins TRBV30 to TRBJ2-7, with a tentative D call TRBD1 (6 bases). CDR1 is GTSNPN and CDR2 is SVGIG in the germline V gene (reference sequence). V was cut by 3 bases and J by 4 bases, with 16 bases left in between. The length of the CDR3 is 14 residues.

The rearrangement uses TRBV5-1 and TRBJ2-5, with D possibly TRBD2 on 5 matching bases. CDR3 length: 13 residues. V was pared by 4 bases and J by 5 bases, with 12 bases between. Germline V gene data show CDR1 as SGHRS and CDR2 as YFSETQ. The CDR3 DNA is TGCGCCAGCAGCCCGGGATTGATGGAGACCCAGTACTTC. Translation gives CASSPGLMETQYF.

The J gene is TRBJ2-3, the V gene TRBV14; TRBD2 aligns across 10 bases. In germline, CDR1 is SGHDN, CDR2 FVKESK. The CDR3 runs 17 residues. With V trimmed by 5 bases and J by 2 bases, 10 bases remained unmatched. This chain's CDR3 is CASSDQLLAGSTDTQYF. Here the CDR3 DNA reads TGTGCCAGCAGCGATCAGCTACTAGCGGGATCCACAGATACGCAGTATTTT.

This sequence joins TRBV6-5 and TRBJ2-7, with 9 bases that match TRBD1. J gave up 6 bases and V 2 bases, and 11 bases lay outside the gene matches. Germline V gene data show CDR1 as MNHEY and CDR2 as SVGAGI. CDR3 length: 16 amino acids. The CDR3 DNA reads TGTGCCAGCAGTTACCGGACAGGGGTTGAATCGGGCGAGCAGTACTTC. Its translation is CASSYRTGVESGEQYF.

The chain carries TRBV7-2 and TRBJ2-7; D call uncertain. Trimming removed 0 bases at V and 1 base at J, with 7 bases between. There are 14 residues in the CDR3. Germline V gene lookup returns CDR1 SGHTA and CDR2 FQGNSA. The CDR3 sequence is CASSLALVSYEQYF. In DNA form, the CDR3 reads TGTGCCAGCAGCTTAGCTCTAGTATCCTACGAGCAGTACTTC. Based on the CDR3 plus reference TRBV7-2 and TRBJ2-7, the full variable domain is GAGVSQSPSNKVTEKGKDVELRCDPISGHTALYWYRQSLGQGLEFLIYFQGNSAPDKSGLPSDRFSAERTGGSVSTLTIQRTQQEDSAVYLCASSLALVSYEQYFGPGTRLTVT.

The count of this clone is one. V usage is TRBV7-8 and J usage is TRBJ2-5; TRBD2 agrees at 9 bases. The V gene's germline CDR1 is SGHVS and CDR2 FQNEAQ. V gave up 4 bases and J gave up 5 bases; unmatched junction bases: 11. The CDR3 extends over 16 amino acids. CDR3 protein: CASSSAGTSSWETQYF. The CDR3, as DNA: TGTGCCAGCAGCTCCGCGGGGACTAGCTCGTGGGAGACCCAGTACTTC.

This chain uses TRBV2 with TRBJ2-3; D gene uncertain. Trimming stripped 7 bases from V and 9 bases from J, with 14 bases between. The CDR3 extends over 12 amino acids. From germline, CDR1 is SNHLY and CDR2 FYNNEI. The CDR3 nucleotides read TGTGCCAGCACTAGTGCCTCACGCACGCAGTATTTT. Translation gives CASTSASRTQYF.

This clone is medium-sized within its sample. CDR3 region: CASSPSDAAGGNTIYF. The CDR3 nucleotides read TGTGCCAGCAGCCCTTCGGACGCGGCGGGGGGAAACACCATATATTTT. This chain joins TRBV7-9 and TRBJ1-3; D unresolved. Germline values: CDR1 SEHNR, CDR2 FQNEAQ (reference sequence). CDR3 length equals 16 residues. V lost 5 bases to trimming and J lost 4 bases, with 18 bases between them.